A selection of T cell receptor beta chains follows, all from one sample in a study of cytomegalovirus exposure and HLA in healthy donors. Data came from immunoSEQ multiplex PCR; TCRdb stores just in-frame clones and leaves some out. The table has about 160,000 clones, roughly 83% seen once. Material for sequencing was PBMCs. All receptors derive from a boy between 2 and 10 years old in good health and CMV-seronegative. CDR3s include the opening cysteine and the closing phenylalanine or tryptophan. A D gene is named only where the DNA matches it firmly. A row's size may be missing; if present it is once, few, many or a size class.

TRBV6-1	-	TRBJ1-5	TRBD1	CASSSDRGSNQPQHF	TGTGCCAGCAGTTCCGACAGGGGAAGCAATCAGCCCCAGCATTTT
TRBV20-1	-	TRBJ1-2	-	CRDDRYYGYTF	TGCAGGGACGACAGGTACTATGGCTACACCTTC
TRBV6-5	once	TRBJ1-4	TRBD1	CASSYGQGVEKLFF	TGTGCCAGCAGTTACGGCCAGGGGGTCGAAAAACTGTTTTTT
TRBV7-2	-	TRBJ2-7	TRBD2	CASSPGRARLAVYEQYF	TGTGCCAGCAGCCCGGGCCGTGCCCGACTAGCCGTCTACGAGCAGTACTTC
TRBV7-2	-	TRBJ2-5	TRBD2	CASSSKVGLAGGNQETQYF	TGTGCCAGCAGCTCCAAAGTAGGACTAGCGGGGGGCAACCAAGAGACCCAGTACTTC
TRBV9	-	TRBJ1-2	TRBD1	CASSGDREVYGYTF	TGTGCCAGCAGCGGGGACAGGGAGGTATATGGCTACACCTTC
TRBV10-3	-	TRBJ1-2	-	CAISDDRLYGYTF	TGTGCCATCAGTGACGACAGACTCTATGGCTACACCTTC
TRBV28	-	TRBJ2-3	-	CASSHGGTDTQYF	TGTGCCAGCAGCCACGGGGGCACAGATACGCAGTATTTT
TRBV30	-	TRBJ2-3	TRBD2	CAWSRTSVYTDTQYF	TGTGCCTGGAGTCGGACTAGTGTTTACACAGATACGCAGTATTTT
TRBV28	-	TRBJ2-7	-	CASSFLGSSYEQYF	TGTGCCAGCAGTTTTTTGGGGAGCTCCTACGAGCAGTACTTC
TRBV5-1	-	TRBJ1-5	-	CASLQPQHF	TGCGCCAGCCTTCAGCCCCAGCATTTT
TRBV29-1	-	TRBJ2-3	TRBD1	CSVEAGTGETDTQYF	TGCAGCGTTGAGGCCGGGACAGGGGAAACAGATACGCAGTATTTT
TRBV19	-	TRBJ2-1	TRBD2	CASSNQIPGLVPNEQFF	TGTGCCAGTAGTAACCAAATCCCGGGACTAGTGCCCAATGAGCAGTTCTTC
TRBV27	-	TRBJ1-2	-	CASSLDRANYGYTF	TGTGCCAGCAGTTTGGACAGAGCTAACTATGGCTACACCTTC
TRBV13	-	TRBJ1-6	-	CASSGTREGKAPLHF	TGTGCCAGCAGCGGAACTCGGGAGGGGAAAGCACCCCTCCACTTT
TRBV4-2	-	TRBJ1-2	-	CASSQGQVIKRANYGYTF	TGTGCCAGCAGCCAAGGTCAGGTGATCAAGAGGGCTAACTATGGCTACACCTTC